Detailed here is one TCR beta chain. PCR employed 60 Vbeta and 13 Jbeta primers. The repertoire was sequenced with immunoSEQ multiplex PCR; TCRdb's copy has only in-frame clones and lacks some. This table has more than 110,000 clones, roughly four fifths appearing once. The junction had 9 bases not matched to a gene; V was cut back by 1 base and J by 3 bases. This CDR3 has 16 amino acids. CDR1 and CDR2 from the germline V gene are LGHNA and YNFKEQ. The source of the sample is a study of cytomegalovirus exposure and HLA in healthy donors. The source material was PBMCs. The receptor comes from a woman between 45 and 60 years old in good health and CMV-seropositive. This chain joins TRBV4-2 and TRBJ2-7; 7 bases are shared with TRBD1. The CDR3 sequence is CASSQGFGTEYYEQYF. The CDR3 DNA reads TGTGCCAGCAGCCAAGGGTTCGGGACAGAATACTACGAGCAGTACTTC.